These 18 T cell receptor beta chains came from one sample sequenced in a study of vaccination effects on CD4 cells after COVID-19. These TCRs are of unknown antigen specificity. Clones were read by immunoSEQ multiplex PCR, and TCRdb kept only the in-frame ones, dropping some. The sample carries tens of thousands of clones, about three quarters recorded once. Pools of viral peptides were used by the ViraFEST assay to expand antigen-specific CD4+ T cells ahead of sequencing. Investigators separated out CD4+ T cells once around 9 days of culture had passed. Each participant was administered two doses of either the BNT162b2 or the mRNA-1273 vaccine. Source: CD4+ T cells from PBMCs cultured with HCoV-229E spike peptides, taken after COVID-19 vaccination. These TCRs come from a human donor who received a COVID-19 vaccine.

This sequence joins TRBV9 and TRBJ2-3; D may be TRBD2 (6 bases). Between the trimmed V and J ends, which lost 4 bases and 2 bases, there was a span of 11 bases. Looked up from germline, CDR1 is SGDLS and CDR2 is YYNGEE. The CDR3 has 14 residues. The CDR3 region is CASSFAGNTDTQYF. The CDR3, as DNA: TGTGCCAGCAGCTTTGCGGGAAACACAGATACGCAGTATTTT.

CDR3 sequence: CASSEVGTGRFTDTQYF. The DNA for the CDR3 is TGTGCCAGCAGTGAAGTAGGGACAGGAAGATTCACAGATACGCAGTATTTT. The chain recombines TRBV6-1 with TRBJ2-3; 8 nucleotides agree with TRBD1. The CDR3 contains 17 residues. V trimming: 1 base; J trimming: 2 bases; junction bases outside the gene matches: 8. Per the germline V gene, CDR1 is MNHNS and CDR2 is SASEGT.

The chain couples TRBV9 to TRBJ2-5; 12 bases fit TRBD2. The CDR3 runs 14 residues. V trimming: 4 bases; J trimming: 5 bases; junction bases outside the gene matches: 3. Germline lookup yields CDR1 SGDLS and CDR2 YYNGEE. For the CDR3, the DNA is TGTGCCAGCAGCAGGACTAGCGGGGCCGAGACCCAGTACTTC. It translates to CASSRTSGAETQYF.

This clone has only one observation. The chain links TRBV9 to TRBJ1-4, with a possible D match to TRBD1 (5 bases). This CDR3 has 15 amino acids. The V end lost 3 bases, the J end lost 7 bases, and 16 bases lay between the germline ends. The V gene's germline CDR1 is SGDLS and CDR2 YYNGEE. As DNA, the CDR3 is TGTGCCAGCAGCGGGTTCCAGGGAGTGAGTGAAAAACTGTTTTTT. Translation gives CASSGFQGVSEKLFF.

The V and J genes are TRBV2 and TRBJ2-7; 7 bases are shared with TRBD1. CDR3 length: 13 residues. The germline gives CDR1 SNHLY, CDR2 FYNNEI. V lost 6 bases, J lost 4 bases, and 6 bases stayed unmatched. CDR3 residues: CASRRTGPYEQYV. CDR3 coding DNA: TGTGCCAGCAGACGGACAGGACCATACGAGCAGTACGTC.

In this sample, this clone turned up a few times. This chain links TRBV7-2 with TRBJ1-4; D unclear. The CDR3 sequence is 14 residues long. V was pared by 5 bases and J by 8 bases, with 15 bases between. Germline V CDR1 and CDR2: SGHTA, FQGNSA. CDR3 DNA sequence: TGTGCCAGCAGCGTCGGCCGGGCCTCGGAAAAACTGTTTTTT. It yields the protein CASSVGRASEKLFF.

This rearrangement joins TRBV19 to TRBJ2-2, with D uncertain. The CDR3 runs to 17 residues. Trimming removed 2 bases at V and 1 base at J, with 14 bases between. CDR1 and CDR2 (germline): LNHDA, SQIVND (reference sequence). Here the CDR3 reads CASSIIGLHRNTGELFF. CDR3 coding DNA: TGTGCCAGTAGTATAATCGGGCTCCATCGGAACACCGGGGAGCTGTTTTTT.

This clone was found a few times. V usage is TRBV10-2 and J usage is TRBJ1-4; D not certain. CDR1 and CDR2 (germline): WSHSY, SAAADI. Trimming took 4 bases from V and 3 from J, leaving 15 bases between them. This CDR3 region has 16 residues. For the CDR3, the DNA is TGCGCCAGCAGTGTGGGCCTCGGCAGCTCTAATGAAAAACTGTTTTTT. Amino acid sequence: CASSVGLGSSNEKLFF.

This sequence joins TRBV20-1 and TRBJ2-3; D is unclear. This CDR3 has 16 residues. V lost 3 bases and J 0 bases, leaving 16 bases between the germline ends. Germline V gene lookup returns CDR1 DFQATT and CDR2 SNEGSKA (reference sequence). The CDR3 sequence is CSASQPATSSTDTQYF. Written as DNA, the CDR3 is TGCAGTGCTAGTCAACCGGCCACGAGTAGCACAGATACGCAGTATTTT.

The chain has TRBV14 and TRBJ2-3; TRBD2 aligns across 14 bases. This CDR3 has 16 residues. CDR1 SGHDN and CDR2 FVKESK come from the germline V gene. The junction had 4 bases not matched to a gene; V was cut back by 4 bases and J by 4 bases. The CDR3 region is CASSPGLAGGPDTQYF. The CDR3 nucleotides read TGTGCCAGCAGCCCTGGACTAGCGGGGGGTCCAGATACGCAGTATTTT.

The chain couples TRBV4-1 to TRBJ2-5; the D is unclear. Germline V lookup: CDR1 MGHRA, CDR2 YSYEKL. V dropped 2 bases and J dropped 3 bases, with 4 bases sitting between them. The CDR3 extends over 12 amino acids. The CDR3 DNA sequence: TGCGCCAGCAGCCAACAGGAAGAGACCCAGTACTTC. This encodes CASSQQEETQYF.

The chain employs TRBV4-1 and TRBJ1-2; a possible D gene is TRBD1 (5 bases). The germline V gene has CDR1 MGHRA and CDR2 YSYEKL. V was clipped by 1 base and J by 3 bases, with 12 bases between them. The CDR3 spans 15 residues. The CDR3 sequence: CASSQVRGSHYGYTF. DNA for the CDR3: TGCGCCAGCAGCCAAGTAAGGGGCAGCCACTATGGCTACACCTTC.

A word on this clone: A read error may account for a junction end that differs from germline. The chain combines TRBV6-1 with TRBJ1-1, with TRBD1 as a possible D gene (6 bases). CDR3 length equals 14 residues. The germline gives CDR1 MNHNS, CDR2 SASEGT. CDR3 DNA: TGTGCCAGCAGTAAAGCGACAGGACGTTCTGAAGCTTTCTTT. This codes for CASSKATGRSEAFF.

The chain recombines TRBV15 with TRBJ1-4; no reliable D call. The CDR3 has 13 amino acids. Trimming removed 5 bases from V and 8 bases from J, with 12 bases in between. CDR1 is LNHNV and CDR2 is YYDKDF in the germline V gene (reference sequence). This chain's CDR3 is CATSFRRAEKLFF. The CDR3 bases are TGTGCCACCAGCTTCAGGAGGGCGGAAAAACTGTTTTTT.

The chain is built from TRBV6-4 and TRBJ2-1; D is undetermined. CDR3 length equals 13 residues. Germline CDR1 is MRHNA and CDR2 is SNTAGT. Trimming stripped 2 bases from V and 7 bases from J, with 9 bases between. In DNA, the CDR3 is TGTGCCAGCAGTGACATCGGGCGGAATGAGCAGTTCTTC. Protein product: CASSDIGRNEQFF.

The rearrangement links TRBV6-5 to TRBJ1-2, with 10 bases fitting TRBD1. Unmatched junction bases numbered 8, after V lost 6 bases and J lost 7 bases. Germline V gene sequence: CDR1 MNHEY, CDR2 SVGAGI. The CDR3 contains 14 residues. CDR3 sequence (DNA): TGTGCCAGCAGCTTACCGACAGGGGGCTTTGGCTACACCTTC. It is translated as CASSLPTGGFGYTF.

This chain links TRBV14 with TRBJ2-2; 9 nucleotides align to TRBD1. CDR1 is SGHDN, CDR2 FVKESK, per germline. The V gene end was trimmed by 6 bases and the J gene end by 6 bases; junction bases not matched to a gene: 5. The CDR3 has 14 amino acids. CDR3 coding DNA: TGTGCCAGCAGGAAACAGGGGGCCTCCGGGGAGCTGTTTTTT. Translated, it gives CASRKQGASGELFF.

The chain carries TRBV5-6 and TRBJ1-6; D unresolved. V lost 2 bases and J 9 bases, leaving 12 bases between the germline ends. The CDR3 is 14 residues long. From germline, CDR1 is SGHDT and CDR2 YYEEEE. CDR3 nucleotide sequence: TGTGCCAGCAGCTTATTAGTACCGACTTCACCCCTCCACTTT. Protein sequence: CASSLLVPTSPLHF.